A single TCR beta chain is shown here with its context. Its specificity is not known. The V gene's germline CDR1 is SGDLS and CDR2 YYNGEE. The CDR3 has 19 residues. V shed 3 bases and J 8 bases; nucleotides not matched to a gene: 15. A second PCR, run for roughly 7 to 11 cycles, used a sample-barcoded 5' primer plus a J-beta primer mix. There were at least 3 million CDR3-containing paired-end reads obtained from each sample. TCRdb reanalysed the 5' RACE reads using MiXCR and keeps one entry per CDR3 protein. This sample has 1.5 million to 2 million distinct CDR3 sequences, with less than 50% found just once. This entry belongs to a study of blood T cells in healthy people across ages. Points from the study as a whole: Across the age range, TCR beta diversity per million T cells fell in a roughly linear way. Among long-lived donors, naive CD4+ cells were more numerous and diversity higher than in aged donors.

Isolated PBMCs totaled at least 6 million in each sample. The chain couples TRBV9 to TRBJ1-6, with 12 positions matching TRBD1. The sequenced material came from blood. The receptor was derived from a woman between 35 and 50 years old in good health. CDR3 sequence (DNA): TGTGCCAGCAGCGAGGGGGACAGGGGGCGTGCCTCCCCATATTCACCCCTCCACTTT. Amino acid sequence: CASSEGDRGRASPYSPLHF.